This record concerns one T cell receptor beta chain sequence. These data are taken from a study of blood T cell repertoires in COVID-19. Repertoires were generated with immunoSEQ multiplex PCR, while TCRdb's copy carries only in-frame clones and drops some. The sample records 250,000 to 300,000 clones, 65% to 90% being singletons. Germline V CDR1 and CDR2: MNHEY, SVGAGI. V was cut by 4 bases and J by 5 bases, with 11 bases left in between. The CDR3 sequence is 13 residues long. The receptor's source is a man between 45 and 60 years old with active or convalescent COVID-19. The chain couples TRBV6-5 to TRBJ2-5; tentatively, D is TRBD1 (5 bases). Sequencing used peripheral blood. DNA of the CDR3: TGTGCCAGCAGTTTATCGCACAGGGAGACCCAGTACTTC. It yields the protein CASSLSHRETQYF.